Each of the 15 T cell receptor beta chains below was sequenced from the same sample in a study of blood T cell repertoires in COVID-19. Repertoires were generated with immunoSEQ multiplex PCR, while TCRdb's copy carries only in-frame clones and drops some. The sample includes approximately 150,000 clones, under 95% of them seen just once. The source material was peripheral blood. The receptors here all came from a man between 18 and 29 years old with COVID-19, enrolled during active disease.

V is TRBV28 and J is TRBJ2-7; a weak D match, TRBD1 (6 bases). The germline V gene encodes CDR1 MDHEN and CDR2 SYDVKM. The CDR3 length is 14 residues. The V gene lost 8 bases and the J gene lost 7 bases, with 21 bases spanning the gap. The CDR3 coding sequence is TGTGCCAGCGAAGAACCCACAGGGATCGGAGAGCAGTACTTC. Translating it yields CASEEPTGIGEQYF. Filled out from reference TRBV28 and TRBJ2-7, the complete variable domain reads DVKVTQSSRYLVKRTGEKVFLECVQDMDHENMFWYRQDPGLGLRLIYFSYDVKMKEKGDIPEGYSVSREKKERFSLILESASTNQTSMYLCASEEPTGIGEQYFGPGTRLTVT.

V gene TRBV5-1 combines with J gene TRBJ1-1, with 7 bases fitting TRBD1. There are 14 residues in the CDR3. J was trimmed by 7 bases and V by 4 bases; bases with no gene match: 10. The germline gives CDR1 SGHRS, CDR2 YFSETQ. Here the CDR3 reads CASSPGRGKGEAFF. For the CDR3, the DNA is TGCGCCAGCAGCCCGGGCAGGGGGAAGGGTGAAGCTTTCTTT.

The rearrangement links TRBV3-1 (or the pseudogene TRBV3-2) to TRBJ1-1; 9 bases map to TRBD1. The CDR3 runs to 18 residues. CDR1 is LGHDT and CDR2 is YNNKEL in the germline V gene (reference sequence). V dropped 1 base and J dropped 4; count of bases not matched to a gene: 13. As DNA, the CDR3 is TGTGCCAGCAGCCAAGCTGGAACAGGGGGCTTTGTGAGCACTGAAGCTTTCTTT. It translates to CASSQAGTGGFVSTEAFF.

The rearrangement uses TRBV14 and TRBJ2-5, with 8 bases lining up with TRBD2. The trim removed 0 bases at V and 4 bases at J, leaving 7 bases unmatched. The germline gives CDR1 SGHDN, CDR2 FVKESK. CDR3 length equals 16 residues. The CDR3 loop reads CASSQDPLAGSETQYF. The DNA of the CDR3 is TGTGCCAGCAGCCAAGATCCTTTAGCGGGATCAGAGACCCAGTACTTC.

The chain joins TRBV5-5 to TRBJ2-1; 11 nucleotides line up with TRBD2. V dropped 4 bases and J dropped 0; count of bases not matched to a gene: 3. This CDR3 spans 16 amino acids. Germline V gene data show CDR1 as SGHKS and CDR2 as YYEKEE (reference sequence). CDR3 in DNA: TGTGCCAGCAGCAGAACTAGCGGGAGCTCCTACAATGAGCAGTTCTTC. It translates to CASSRTSGSSYNEQFF.

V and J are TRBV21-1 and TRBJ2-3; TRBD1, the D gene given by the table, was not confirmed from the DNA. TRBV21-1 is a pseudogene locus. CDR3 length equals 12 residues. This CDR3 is CASSEVHVGQYF. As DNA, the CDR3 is TGTGCCAGCAGCGAAGTACACGTTGGGCAGTATTTT.

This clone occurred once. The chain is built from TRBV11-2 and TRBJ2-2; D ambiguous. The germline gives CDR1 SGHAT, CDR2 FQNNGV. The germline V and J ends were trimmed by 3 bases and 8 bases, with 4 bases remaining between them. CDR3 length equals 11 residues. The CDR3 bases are TGTGCCAGCAGCTTTTTAGGGGAGCTGTTTTTT. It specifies CASSFLGELFF.

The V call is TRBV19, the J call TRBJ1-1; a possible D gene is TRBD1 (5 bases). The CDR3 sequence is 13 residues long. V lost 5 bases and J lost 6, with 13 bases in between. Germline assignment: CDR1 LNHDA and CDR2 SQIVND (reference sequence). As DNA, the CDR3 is TGTGCCAGTAGTGGGATAGACAGAGCTGAAGCTTTCTTT. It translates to CASSGIDRAEAFF.

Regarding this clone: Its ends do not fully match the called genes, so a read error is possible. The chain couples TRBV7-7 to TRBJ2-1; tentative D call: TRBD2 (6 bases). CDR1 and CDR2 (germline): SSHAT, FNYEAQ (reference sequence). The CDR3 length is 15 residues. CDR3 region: CASSPRTTLGHEQFF. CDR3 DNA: TGTGCTAGCAGCCCCCGGACTACCCTCGGGCATGAGCAGTTCTTC.

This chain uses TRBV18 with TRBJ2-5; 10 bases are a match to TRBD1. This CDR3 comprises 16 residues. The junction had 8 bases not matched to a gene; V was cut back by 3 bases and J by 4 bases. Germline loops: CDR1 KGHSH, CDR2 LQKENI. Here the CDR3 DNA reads TGTGCCAGCTCACCGTTTGTTGACAGGGGGCGAGAGACCCAGTACTTC. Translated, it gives CASSPFVDRGRETQYF.

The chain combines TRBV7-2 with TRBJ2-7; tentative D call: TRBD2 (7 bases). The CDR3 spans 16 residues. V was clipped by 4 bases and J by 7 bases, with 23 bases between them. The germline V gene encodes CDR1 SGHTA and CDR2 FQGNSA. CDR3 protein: CASSSLKGGRGGEQYF. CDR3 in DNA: TGTGCCAGCAGCTCCCTCAAGGGGGGGAGAGGTGGTGAGCAGTACTTC.

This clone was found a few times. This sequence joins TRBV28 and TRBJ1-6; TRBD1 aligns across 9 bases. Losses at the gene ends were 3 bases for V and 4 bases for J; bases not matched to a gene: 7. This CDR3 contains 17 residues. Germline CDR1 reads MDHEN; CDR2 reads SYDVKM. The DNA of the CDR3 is TGTGCCAGCAGTTTGGGCCCCGGGACAGGGTATAATTCACCCCTCCACTTT. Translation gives CASSLGPGTGYNSPLHF.

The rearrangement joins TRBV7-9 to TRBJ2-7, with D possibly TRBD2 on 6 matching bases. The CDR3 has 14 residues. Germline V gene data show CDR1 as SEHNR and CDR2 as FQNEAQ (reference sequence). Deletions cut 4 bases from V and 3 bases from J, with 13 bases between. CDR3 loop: CASSWDLGGYEQYF. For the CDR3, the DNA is TGTGCCAGCAGCTGGGACCTGGGGGGCTACGAGCAGTACTTC.

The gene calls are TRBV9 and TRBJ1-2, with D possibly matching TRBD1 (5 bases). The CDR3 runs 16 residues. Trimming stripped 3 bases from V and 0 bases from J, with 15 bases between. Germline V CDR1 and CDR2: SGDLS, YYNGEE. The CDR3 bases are TGTGCCAGCAGCGCCCCTCGGGGGTCAACTAACTATGGCTACACCTTC. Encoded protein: CASSAPRGSTNYGYTF.

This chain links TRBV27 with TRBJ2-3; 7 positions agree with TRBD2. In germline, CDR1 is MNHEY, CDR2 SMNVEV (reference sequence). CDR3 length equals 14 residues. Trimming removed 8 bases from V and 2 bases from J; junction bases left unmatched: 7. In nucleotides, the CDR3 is TGTGCCAGCTGGGCTAGCGGATCCACAGATACGCAGTATTTT. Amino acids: CASWASGSTDTQYF.